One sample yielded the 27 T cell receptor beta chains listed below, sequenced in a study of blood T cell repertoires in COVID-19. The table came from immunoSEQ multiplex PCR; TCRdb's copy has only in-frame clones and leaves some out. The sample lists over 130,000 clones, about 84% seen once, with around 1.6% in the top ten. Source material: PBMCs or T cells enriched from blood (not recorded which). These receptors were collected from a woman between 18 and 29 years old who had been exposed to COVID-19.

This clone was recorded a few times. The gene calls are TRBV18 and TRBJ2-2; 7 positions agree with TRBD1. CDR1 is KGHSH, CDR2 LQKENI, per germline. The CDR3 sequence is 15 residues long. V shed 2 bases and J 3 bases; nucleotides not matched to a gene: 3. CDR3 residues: CASSPATGDTGELFF. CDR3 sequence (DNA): TGTGCCAGCTCACCAGCAACAGGGGACACCGGGGAGCTGTTTTTT. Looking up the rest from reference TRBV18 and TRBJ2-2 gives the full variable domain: NAGVMQNPRHLVRRRGQEARLRCSPMKGHSHVYWYRQLPEEGLKFMVYLQKENIIDESGMPKERFSAEFPKEGPSILRIQQVVRGDSAAYFCASSPATGDTGELFFGEGSRLTVL.

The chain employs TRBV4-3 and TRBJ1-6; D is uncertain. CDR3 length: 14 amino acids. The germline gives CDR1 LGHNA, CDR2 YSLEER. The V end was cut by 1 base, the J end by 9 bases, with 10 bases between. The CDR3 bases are TGCGCCAGCAGCCAAGCTAGGTGGAGTTCACCCCTCCACTTT. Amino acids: CASSQARWSSPLHF.

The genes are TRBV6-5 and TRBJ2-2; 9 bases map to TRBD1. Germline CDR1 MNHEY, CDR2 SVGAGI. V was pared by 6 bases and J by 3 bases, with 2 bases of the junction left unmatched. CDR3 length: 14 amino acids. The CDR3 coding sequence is TGTGCCAGCAGCTGGACAGGGGACACCGGGGAGCTGTTTTTT. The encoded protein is CASSWTGDTGELFF.

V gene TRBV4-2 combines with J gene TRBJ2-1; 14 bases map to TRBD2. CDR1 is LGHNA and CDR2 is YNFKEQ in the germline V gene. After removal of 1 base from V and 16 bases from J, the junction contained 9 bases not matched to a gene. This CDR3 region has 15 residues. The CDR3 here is CASSQAEGLAGVLFF. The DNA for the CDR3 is TGTGCCAGCAGCCAAGCAGAGGGACTAGCGGGAGTCCTTTTCTTC.

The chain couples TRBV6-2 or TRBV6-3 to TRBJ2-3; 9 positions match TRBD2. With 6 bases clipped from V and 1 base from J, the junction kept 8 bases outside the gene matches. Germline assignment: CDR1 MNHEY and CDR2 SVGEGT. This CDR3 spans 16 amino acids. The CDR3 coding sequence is TGTGCCAGCAGCATAGCGGGAGAGGGCGGCACAGATACGCAGTATTTT. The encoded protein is CASSIAGEGGTDTQYF.

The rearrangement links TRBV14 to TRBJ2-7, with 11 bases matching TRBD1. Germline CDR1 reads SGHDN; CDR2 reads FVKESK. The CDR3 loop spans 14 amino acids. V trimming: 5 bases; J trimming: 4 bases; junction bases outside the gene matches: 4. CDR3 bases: TGTGCCAGCAGCGTAGGGACAGGGGGTTACGAGCAGTACTTC. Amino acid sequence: CASSVGTGGYEQYF.

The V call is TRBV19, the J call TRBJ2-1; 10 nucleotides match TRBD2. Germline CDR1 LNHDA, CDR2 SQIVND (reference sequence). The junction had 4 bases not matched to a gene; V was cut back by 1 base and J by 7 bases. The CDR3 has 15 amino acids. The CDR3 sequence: CASSIGGTSVNEQFF. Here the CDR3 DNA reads TGTGCCAGTAGTATAGGGGGGACTAGCGTTAATGAGCAGTTCTTC.

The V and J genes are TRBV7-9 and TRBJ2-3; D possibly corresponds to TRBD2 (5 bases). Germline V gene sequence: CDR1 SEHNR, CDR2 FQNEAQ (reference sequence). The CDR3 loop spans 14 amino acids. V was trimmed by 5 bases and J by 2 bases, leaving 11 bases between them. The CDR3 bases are TGTGCCAGCAGCCCGACTATCCCCACAGATACGCAGTATTTT. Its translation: CASSPTIPTDTQYF.

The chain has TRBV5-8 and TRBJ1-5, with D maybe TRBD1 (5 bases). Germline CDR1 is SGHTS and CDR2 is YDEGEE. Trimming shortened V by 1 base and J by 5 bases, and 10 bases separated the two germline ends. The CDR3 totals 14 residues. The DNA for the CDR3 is TGTGCCAGCAGCTTGACAGGCGATTATCAGCCCCAGCATTTT. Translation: CASSLTGDYQPQHF.

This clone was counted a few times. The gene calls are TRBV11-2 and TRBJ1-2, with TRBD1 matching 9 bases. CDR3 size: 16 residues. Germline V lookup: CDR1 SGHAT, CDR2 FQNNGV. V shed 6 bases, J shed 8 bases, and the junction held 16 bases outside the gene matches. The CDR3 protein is CASSIPNPGQGPGYTF. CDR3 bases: TGTGCCAGCAGTATTCCGAATCCCGGACAGGGGCCCGGCTACACCTTC.

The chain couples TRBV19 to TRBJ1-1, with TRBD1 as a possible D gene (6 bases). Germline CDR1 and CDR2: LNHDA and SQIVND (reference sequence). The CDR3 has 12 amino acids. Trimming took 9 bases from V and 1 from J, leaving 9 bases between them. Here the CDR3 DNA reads TGTGCCAGCCAGGGGTGGAACACTGAAGCTTTCTTT. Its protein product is CASQGWNTEAFF.

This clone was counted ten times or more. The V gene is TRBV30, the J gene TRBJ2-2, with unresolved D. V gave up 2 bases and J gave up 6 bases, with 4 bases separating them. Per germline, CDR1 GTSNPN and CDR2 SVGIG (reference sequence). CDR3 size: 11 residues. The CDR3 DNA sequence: TGTGCCTGGAGTTATTCCGGGGAGCTGTTTTTT. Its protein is CAWSYSGELFF.

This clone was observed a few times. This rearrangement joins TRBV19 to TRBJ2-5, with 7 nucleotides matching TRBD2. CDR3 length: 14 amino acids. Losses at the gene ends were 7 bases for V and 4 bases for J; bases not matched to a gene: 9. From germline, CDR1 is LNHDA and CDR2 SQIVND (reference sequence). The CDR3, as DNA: TGTGCCAGTAAAAAGGCGGGGGACGCAGAGACCCAGTACTTC. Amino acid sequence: CASKKAGDAETQYF.

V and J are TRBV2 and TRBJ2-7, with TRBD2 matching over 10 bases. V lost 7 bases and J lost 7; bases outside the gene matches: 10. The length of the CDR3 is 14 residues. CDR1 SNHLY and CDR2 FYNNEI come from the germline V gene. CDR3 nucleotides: TGTGCCAGCAAGACGACTAGCGGGTCTGGTGAGCAGTACTTC. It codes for CASKTTSGSGEQYF.

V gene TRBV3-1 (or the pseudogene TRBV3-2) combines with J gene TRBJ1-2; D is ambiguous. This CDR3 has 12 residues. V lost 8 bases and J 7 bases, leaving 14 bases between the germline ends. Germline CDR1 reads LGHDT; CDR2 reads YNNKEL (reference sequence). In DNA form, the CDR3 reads TGTGCCAGCTCCTCCTCGGCGGCTGGCTACACCTTC. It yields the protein CASSSSAAGYTF.

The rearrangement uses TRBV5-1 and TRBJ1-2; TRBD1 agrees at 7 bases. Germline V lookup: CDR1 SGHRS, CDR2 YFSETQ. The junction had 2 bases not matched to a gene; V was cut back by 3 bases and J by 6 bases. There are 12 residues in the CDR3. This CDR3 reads CASSYGTDGYTF. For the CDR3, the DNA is TGCGCCAGCAGCTACGGGACAGATGGCTACACCTTC.

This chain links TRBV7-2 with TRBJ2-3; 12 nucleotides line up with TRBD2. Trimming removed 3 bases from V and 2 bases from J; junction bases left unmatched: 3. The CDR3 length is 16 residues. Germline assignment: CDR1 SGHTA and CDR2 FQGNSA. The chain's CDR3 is CASSFGLAGITDTQYF. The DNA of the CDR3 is TGTGCCAGCAGCTTCGGACTAGCGGGAATCACAGATACGCAGTATTTT.

CDR3 DNA: TGCGCCAGCAGCTTGACAGGGGCGTCCTACAATGAGCAGTTCTTC. It encodes CASSLTGASYNEQFF. The chain links TRBV5-1 to TRBJ2-1, with TRBD1 identical over 7 bases. The J segment lost 1 base and the V segment lost 1 base, leaving 2 bases of the junction unmatched. CDR1 SGHRS and CDR2 YFSETQ come from the germline V gene. CDR3 length: 15 amino acids.

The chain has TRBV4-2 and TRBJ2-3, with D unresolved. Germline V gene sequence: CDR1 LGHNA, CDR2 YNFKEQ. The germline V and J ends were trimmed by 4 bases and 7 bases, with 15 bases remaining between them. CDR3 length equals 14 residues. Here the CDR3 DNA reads TGTGCCAGCAGCCCCCGTGATCACGCGAATACGCAGTATTTT. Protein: CASSPRDHANTQYF.

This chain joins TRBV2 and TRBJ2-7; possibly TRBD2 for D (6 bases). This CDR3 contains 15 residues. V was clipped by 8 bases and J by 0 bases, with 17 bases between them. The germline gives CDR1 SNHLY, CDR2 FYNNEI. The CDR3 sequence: CASQFDRRDSYEQYF. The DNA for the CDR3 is TGTGCCAGCCAGTTCGACCGGAGGGACTCCTACGAGCAGTACTTC.

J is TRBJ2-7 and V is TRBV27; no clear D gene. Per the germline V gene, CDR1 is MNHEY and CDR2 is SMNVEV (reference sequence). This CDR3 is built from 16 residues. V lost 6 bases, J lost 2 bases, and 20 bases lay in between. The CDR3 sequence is CASRSPSWSAAYEQYF. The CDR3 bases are TGTGCCAGCAGAAGCCCCTCTTGGAGCGCAGCCTACGAGCAGTACTTC.

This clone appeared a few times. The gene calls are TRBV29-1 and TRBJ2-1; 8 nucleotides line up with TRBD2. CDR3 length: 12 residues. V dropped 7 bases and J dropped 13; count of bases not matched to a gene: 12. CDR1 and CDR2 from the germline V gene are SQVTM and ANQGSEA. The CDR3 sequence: CSAGLARTPQFF. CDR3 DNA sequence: TGCAGCGCTGGACTAGCTAGGACCCCCCAGTTCTTC.

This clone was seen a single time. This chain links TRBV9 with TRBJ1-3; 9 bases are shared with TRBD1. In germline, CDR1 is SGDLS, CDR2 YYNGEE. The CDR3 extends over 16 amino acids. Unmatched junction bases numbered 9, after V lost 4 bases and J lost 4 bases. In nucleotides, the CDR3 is TGTGCCAGCAGCCCGAGGGACAGGGAGGCCGGAAACACCATATATTTT. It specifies CASSPRDREAGNTIYF.

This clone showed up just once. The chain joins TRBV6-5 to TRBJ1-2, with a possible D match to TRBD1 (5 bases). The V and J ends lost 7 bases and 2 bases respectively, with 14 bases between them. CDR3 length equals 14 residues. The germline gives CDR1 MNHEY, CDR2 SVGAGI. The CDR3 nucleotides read TGTGCCAGCACTCGAGCGAAGGGGAACTATGGCTACACCTTC. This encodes CASTRAKGNYGYTF.

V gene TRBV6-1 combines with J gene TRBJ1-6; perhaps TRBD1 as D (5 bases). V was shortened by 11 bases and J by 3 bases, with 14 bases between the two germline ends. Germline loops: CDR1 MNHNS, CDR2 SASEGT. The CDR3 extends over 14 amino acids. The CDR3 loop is CACGEDIYNSPLHF. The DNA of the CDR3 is TGTGCCTGCGGTGAGGACATCTATAATTCACCCCTCCACTTT.

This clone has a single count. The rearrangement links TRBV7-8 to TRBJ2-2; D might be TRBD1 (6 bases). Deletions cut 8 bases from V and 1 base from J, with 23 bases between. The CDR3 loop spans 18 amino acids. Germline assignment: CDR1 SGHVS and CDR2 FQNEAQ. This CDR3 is CASGTPTPPRMNTGELFF. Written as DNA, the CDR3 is TGTGCCAGCGGGACACCGACCCCACCGAGGATGAACACCGGGGAGCTGTTTTTT.

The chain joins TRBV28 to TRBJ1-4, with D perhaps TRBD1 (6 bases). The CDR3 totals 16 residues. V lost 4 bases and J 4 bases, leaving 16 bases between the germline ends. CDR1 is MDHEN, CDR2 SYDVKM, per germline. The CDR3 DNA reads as TGTGCCAGCAGTTACCTGGAGACAGGCATTAATGAAAAACTGTTTTTT. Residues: CASSYLETGINEKLFF.